A selection of T cell receptor beta chains follows, all from one sample in a study of blood T cell repertoires in COVID-19. Method: immunoSEQ multiplex PCR; TCRdb's copy keeps in-frame clones and lacks some. The sample carries some 80,000 clones, roughly 84% recorded once. The material sequenced was peripheral blood. The receptors derive from a man between 60 and 75 years old with COVID-19, enrolled during active disease. Both conserved end residues are part of each CDR3. A D gene is named only where the DNA matches it firmly. Only part of the rows carry a size: once, few, many, or a class if the clone is expanded.

TRBV25-1	.	TRBJ2-3	.	TGTGCCAGCAGTTCCCTTAAGGGGGGGCTTCATAATACGCAGTATTTT	CASSSLKGGLHNTQYF
TRBV19	.	TRBJ1-5	.	TGTGCCAGTACCATCGGACAGCATAGCAATCAGCCCCAGCATTTT	CASTIGQHSNQPQHF
TRBV23-1	.	TRBJ2-7	.	TGCGCCAGCAGTCTCCACGATAAGCTATCCTACGAGCAGTACTTC	CASSLHDKLSYEQYF
TRBV11-1	.	TRBJ2-3	TRBD2	TGTGCCAGCAGCTTTCGGGTCGGGGGGGCAACAGATACGCAGTATTTT	CASSFRVGGATDTQYF
TRBV6-5	.	TRBJ2-2	.	TGTGCCAGCACCCTCCCGGAGGCCGGCACCGGGGAGCTGTTTTTT	CASTLPEAGTGELFF
TRBV11-3	.	TRBJ2-1	.	TGTGCCAGCAGCTTATCGTACAGGACCTGGGGTGAGCAGTTCTTC	CASSLSYRTWGEQFF
TRBV7-9	.	TRBJ1-5	.	TGTGCCAGCAGCCCTCAGGATAGCAATCAGCCCCAGCATTTT	CASSPQDSNQPQHF
TRBV6-6	.	TRBJ2-7	TRBD2	TGTGCCAGCACCACCGCCACTAGCGGCGAGCAGTACTTC	CASTTATSGEQYF
TRBV7-3	.	TRBJ1-3	.	TGTGCCAGCAGCTCGGGACAAGACGGAAACACCATATATTTT	CASSSGQDGNTIYF
TRBV5-1	.	TRBJ2-1	.	TGCGCCAGCAGCGAGGACACCAGAACGGGCAATGAGCAGTTCTTC	CASSEDTRTGNEQFF
TRBV11-3	.	TRBJ2-1	TRBD2	TGTGCCAGCAGCTTACTGGAGGGCCGGGGACTACCCGGTGATGAGCAGTTCTTC	CASSLLEGRGLPGDEQFF
TRBV7-2	.	TRBJ1-1	.	TGTGCCAGCAGCTCACAGTGGGGCAGGGGAACTGAAGCTTTCTTT	CASSSQWGRGTEAFF
TRBV7-3	.	TRBJ2-5	.	TGTGCCAGCAGCCCCGGAGGGCAGACAGAGACCCAGTACTTC	CASSPGGQTETQYF
TRBV6-5	.	TRBJ2-1	TRBD1	TGTGCCAGCAGTTACTTGGGACAGCGTCGGGAGCAGTTCTTC	CASSYLGQRREQFF
TRBV28	.	TRBJ2-7	TRBD1	TGTGCCAGCAGTCTCCACAGCGACAGGGGAGGTGAGCAGTACTTC	CASSLHSDRGGEQYF
TRBV7-6	once	TRBJ1-4	TRBD1	TGTGCCAGCAGCCGGGGGACAGGGAGTCGGGCAACTAATGAAAAACTGTTTTTT	CASSRGTGSRATNEKLFF
TRBV7-9	.	TRBJ2-7	.	TGTGCCAGCAGCTTAGGTCGAACAGAGAGCTCCTACGAGCAGTACTTC	CASSLGRTESSYEQYF
TRBV15	.	TRBJ2-1	TRBD2	TGTGCCACCAGCAAGGGTCGGCGGGAGGGGTTCTTC	CATSKGRREGFF
TRBV30	.	TRBJ2-7	.	TGTGCCTTCGGGGGCGGGGGACTATACGAGCAGTACTTC	CAFGGGGLYEQYF
TRBV10-2	.	TRBJ2-7	TRBD2	TGCGCCAGCAGAGGGACTAGCGGAACGCTCGAGCAGTACTTC	CASRGTSGTLEQYF
TRBV2	.	TRBJ1-5	TRBD1	TGTGCCAGCAGGCCCCAGGGGGATCAGCCCCAGCATTTT	CASRPQGDQPQHF
TRBV29-1	.	TRBJ2-3	TRBD2	TGCAGCGTTGAAGATCGGGGACGGGAGGCAGATACGCAGTATTTT	CSVEDRGREADTQYF
TRBV7-3	.	TRBJ2-2	TRBD2	TGTGCCAGCAGCTTAACAGGCGGGGGGGCCGCCACCGGGGAGCTGTTTTTT	CASSLTGGGAATGELFF
TRBV5-4	.	TRBJ1-4	TRBD1	TGTGCCAGCAGCAGGAGACAGGGTCCTAATGAAAAACTGTTTTTT	CASSRRQGPNEKLFF
TRBV18	.	TRBJ1-5	.	TGTGCCAGCTCGCAACAGGGTGAGGGCAATCAGCCCCAGCATTTT	CASSQQGEGNQPQHF
TRBV30	.	TRBJ1-6	.	TGTGCCTGGAGTGTCGGGGGGGGTAATTCACCCCTCCACTTT	CAWSVGGGNSPLHF
TRBV15	.	TRBJ2-1	.	TGTGCCACCAGCGGAGACAGTTACGACAATGAGCAGTTCTTC	CATSGDSYDNEQFF
TRBV18	.	TRBJ1-1	TRBD1	TGTGCCAGCTCACCAAGCGGGGACAGGGTGGTCACTGAAGCTTTCTTT	CASSPSGDRVVTEAFF
TRBV3-1/TRBV3-2	.	TRBJ2-1	TRBD1	TGTGCCAGCAGCCAGCACGGACAGGGGGGGGGTGAGCAGTTCTTC	CASSQHGQGGGEQFF